The present entry profiles one TCR beta chain with its context. Its antigen target is currently unknown. No much larger clone is present one base from it, and per-base qualities are unavailable. The method behind the library was the immunoSEQ multiplex PCR assay. TCRdb re-hosts the immuneACCESS table, in-frame sequences only. Its copies lack some clones; in the studies checked, an unresolved V gene accounts for under half of them, and the cause for the rest is not known. For this sample there are some 62,000 clones; approximately 86% appear just once. The ten largest account for 4.5% to 5.5% of the sample. From V the trimming removes 5 bases and from J it removes 0 bases, while the gene matches leave 10 bases of the junction unaccounted for. From its cysteine to its phenylalanine, the CDR3 spans 18 amino acids. The read is trimmed to its CDR3 DNA, 54 bases read in frame from base 1. The germline V gene (reference sequence) yields LNHDA for CDR1 and SQIVND for CDR2.

The sample is drawn from a study of technical replicates of blood from several donors (dated by TCRdb to the late 2010s). The sequence joins TRBV19 to TRBJ1-6; the central 7 bases match TRBD1. The sequencing sample was made of PBMCs. The receptor comes from a human donor in good health. Some clones in this sample may be carry-over from other donors' samples. The bases read TGTGCCAGTAGTGACCTCGGCAGGGGGAGCTCCTATAATTCACCCCTCCACTTT. Its amino acids are CASSDLGRGSSYNSPLHF.